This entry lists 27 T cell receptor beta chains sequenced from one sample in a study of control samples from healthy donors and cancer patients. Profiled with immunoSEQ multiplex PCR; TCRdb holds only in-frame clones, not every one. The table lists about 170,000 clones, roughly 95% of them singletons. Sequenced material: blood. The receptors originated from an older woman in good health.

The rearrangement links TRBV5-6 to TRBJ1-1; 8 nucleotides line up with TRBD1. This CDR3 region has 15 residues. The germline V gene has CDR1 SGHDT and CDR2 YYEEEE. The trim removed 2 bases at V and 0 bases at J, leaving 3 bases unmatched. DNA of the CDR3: TGTGCCAGCAGCTTTGGACAGGGAATGAACACTGAAGCTTTCTTT. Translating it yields CASSFGQGMNTEAFF.

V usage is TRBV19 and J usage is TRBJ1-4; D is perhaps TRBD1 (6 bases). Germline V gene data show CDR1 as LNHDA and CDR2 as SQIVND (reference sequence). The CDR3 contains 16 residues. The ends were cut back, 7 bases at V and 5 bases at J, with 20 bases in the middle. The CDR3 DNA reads TGTGCCAGTAAATCCGTGGGGGCAGGCCCAAATGAAAAACTGTTTTTT. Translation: CASKSVGAGPNEKLFF.

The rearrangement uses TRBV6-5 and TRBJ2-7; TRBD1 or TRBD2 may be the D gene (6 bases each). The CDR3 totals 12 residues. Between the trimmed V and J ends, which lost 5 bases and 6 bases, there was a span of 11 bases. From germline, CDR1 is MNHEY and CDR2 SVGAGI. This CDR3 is CASSPPGAEQYF. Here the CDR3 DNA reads TGTGCCAGCAGTCCGCCGGGGGCCGAGCAGTACTTC.

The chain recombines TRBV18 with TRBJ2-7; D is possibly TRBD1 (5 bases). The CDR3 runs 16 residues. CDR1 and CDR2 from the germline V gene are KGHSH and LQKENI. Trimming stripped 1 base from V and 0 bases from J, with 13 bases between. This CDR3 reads CASSPQTDLFSYEQYF. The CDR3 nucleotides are TGTGCCAGCTCACCACAGACAGACCTTTTCTCCTACGAGCAGTACTTC.

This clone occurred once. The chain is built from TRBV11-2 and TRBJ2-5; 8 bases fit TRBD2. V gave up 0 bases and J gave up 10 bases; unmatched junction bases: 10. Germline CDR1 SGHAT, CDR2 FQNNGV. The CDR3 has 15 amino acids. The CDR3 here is CASSLDIAGRSVQYF. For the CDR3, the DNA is TGTGCCAGCAGCTTAGATATAGCGGGGCGTTCTGTCCAGTACTTC.

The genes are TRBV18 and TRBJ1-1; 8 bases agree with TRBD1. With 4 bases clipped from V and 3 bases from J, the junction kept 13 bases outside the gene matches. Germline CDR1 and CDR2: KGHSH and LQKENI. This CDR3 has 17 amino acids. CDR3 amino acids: CASSLSRGTGGYTEAFF. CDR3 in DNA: TGTGCCAGCTCACTATCACGGGGGACAGGAGGATACACTGAAGCTTTCTTT.

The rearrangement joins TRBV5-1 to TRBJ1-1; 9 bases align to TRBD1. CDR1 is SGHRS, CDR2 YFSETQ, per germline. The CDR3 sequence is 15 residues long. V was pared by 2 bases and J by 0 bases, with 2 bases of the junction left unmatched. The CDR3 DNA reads TGCGCCAGCAGCTTCACAGGGGGCATGAACACTGAAGCTTTCTTT. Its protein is CASSFTGGMNTEAFF.

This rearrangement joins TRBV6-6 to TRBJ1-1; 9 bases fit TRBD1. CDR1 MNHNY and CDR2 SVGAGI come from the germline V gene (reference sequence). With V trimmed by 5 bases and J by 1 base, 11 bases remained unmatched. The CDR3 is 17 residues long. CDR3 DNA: TGTGCCAGCAGTCCCCCCGCTCCGGGACAGGGGAACACTGAAGCTTTCTTT. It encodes CASSPPAPGQGNTEAFF.

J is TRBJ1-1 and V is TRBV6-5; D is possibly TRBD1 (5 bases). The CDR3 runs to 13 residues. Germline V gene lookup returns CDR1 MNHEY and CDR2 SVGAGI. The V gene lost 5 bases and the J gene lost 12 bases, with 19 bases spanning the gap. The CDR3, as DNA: TGTGCCAGCAGTCAACAGGCCCAGAGGGGTCCTTTCTTT. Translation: CASSQQAQRGPFF.

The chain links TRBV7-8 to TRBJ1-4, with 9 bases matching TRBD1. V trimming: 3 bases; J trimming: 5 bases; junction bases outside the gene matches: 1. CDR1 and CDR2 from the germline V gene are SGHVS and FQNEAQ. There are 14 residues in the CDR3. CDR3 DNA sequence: TGTGCCAGCAGCTTGGGACAGGGAAATGAAAAACTGTTTTTT. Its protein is CASSLGQGNEKLFF.

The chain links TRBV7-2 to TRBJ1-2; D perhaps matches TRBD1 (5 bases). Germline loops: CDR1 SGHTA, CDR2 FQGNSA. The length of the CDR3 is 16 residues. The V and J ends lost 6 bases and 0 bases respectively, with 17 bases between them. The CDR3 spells CASSRGEGKANYGYTF. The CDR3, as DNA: TGTGCCAGCAGTCGGGGGGAAGGCAAGGCTAACTATGGCTACACCTTC.

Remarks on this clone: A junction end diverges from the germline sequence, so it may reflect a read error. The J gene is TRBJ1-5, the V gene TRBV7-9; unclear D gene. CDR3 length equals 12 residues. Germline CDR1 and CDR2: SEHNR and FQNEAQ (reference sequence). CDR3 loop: CASSLDGQLQHF. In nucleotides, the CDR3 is TGTGCCAGCAGCTTAGATGGTCAGCTCCAGCATTTT.

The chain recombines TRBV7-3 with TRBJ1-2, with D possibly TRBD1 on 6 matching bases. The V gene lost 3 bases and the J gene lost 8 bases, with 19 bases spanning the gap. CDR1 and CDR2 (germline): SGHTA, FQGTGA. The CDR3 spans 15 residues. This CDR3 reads CASSLTGSLDGGYTF. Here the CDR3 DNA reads TGTGCCAGCAGCTTGACAGGATCACTGGATGGCGGCTACACCTTC.

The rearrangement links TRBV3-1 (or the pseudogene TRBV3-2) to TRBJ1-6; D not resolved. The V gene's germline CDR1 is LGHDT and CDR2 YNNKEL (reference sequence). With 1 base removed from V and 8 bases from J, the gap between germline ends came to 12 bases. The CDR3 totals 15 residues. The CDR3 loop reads CASSQVSQSDSPLHF. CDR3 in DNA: TGTGCCAGCAGCCAAGTATCACAGTCCGATTCACCCCTCCACTTT.

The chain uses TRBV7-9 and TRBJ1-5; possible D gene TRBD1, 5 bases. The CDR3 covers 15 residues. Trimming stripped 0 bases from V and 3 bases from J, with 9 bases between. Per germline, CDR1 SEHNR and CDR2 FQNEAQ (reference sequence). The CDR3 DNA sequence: TGTGCCAGCAGCTTAGCGGGGGTTCCCAATCAGCCCCAGCATTTT. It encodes CASSLAGVPNQPQHF. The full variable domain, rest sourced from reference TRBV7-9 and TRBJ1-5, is DTGVSQNPRHKITKRGQNVTFRCDPISEHNRLYWYRQTLGQGPEFLTYFQNEAQLEKSRLLSDRFSAERPKGSFSTLEIQRTEQGDSAMYLCASSLAGVPNQPQHFGDGTRLSIL.

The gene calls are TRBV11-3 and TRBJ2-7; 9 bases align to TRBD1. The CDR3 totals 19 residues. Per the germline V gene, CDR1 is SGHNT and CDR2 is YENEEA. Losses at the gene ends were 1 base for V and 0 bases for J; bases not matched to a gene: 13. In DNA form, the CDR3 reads TGTGCCAGCAGCTTAGTACCGGGACAGGGACGCTCCTACTCCTACGAGCAGTACTTC. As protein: CASSLVPGQGRSYSYEQYF.

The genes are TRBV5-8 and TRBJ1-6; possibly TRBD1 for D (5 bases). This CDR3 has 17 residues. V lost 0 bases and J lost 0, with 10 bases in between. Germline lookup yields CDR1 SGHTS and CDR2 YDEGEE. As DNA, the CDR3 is TGTGCCAGCAGCTTGGTTCGGACAAGCTCCTATAATTCACCCCTCCACTTT. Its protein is CASSLVRTSSYNSPLHF.

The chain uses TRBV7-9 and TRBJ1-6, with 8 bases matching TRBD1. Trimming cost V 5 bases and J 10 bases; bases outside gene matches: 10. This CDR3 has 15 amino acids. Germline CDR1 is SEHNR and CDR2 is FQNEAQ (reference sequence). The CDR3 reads CASSRQGARNSPLHF. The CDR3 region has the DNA TGTGCCAGCAGCCGCCAGGGGGCGCGAAACTCACCCCTCCACTTT.

CDR3 loop: CASSRLLAGTDTQYF. In DNA form, the CDR3 reads TGTGCCAGCAGCCGACTCCTAGCGGGCACAGATACGCAGTATTTT. This rearrangement joins TRBV11-2 to TRBJ2-3, with TRBD2 matching over 7 bases. This CDR3 has 15 residues. CDR1 is SGHAT and CDR2 is FQNNGV in the germline V gene. With V trimmed by 5 bases and J by 1 base, 6 bases remained unmatched.

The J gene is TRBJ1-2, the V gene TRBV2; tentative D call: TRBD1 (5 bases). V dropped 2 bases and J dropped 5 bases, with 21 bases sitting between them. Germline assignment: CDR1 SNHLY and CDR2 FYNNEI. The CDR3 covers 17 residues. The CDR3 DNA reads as TGTGCCAGCAGTGAATGGCCGTCGGGGGGGGTTGGTTATGGCTACACCTTC. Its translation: CASSEWPSGGVGYGYTF.

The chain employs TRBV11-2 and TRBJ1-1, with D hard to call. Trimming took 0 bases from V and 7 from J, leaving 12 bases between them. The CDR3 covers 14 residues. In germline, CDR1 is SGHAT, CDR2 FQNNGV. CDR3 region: CASSLEGFGGEAFF. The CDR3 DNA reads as TGTGCCAGCAGCTTAGAAGGTTTTGGCGGTGAAGCTTTCTTT.

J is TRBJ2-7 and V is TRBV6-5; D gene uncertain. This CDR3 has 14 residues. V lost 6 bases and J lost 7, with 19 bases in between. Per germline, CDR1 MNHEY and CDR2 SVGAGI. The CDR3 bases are TGTGCCAGCAGGGACCCCTCCGTCGGAAGAGAGCAGTACTTC. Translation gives CASRDPSVGREQYF.

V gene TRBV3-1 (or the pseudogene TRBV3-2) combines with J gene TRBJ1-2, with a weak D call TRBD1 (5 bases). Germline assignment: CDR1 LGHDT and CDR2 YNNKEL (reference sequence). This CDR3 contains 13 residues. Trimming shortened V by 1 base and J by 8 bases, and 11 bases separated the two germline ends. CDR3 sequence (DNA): TGTGCCAGCAGCCAAGTAGGACACGACGGCTACACCTTC. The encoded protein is CASSQVGHDGYTF.

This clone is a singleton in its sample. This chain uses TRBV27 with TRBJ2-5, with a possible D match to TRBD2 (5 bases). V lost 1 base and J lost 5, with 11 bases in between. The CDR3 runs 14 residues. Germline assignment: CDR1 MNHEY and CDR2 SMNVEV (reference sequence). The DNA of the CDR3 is TGTGCCAGCAGTTTATTTCCGGGAAGCGAGACCCAGTACTTC. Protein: CASSLFPGSETQYF.

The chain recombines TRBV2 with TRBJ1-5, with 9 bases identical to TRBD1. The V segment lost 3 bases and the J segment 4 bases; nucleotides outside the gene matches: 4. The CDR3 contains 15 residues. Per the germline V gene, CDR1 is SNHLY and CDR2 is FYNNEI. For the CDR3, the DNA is TGTGCCAGCAGTGAGGAGACAGGGGGTAATCAGCCCCAGCATTTT. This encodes CASSEETGGNQPQHF.

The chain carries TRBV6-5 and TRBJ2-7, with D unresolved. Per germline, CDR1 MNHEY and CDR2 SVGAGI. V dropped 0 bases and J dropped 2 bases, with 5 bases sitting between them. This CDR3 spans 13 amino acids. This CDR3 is CASSYSYTYEQYF. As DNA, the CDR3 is TGTGCCAGCAGTTACTCGTACACCTACGAGCAGTACTTC.

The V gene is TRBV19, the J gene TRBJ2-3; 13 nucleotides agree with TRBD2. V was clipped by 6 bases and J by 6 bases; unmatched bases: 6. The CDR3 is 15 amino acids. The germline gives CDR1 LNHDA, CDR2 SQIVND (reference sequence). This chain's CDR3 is CASRRTSGGGDTQYF. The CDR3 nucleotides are TGTGCCAGTAGAAGGACTAGCGGGGGCGGCGATACGCAGTATTTT. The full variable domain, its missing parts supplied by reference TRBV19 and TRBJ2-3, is DGGITQSPKYLFRKEGQNVTLSCEQNLNHDAMYWYRQDPGQGLRLIYYSQIVNDFQKGDIAEGYSVSREKKESFPLTVTSAQKNPTAFYLCASRRTSGGGDTQYFGPGTRLTVL.